This TCR beta chain derives from a study of blood T cell repertoires in COVID-19. Germline V CDR1 and CDR2: MNHNY, SVGAGI (reference sequence). The CDR3 has 13 amino acids. Deletions cut 2 bases from V and 5 bases from J, with 10 bases between. Assignment of participants to cohorts was predicated upon participant-reported clinical history. Here immunoSEQ multiplex PCR was the method, and the copy in TCRdb shows in-frame clones only, minus some. Of some 350,000 clones listed, over 75% are singletons. V usage is TRBV6-6 and J usage is TRBJ2-7; D is possibly TRBD1 (6 bases). The TCR was taken from a woman aged 25 to 45 who had recovered from COVID-19. The sequencing input was PBMCs or T cells enriched from blood (not recorded which). The CDR3 spells CASSYRAGDEQYF. The DNA of the CDR3 is TGTGCCAGCAGTTACCGTGCAGGGGACGAGCAGTACTTC.